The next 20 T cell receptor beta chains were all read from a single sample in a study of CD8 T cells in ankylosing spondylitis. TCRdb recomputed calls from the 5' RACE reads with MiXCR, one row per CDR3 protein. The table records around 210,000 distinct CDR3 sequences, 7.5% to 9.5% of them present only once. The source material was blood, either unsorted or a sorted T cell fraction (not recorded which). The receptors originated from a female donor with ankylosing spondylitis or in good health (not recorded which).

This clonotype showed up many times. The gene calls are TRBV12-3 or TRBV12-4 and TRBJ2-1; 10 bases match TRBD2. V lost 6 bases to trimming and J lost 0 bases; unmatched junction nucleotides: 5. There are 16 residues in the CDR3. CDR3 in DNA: TGTGCCAGCAGCAGACTAGCGGGTGGCTCCTACAATGAGCAGTTCTTC. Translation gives CASSRLAGGSYNEQFF.

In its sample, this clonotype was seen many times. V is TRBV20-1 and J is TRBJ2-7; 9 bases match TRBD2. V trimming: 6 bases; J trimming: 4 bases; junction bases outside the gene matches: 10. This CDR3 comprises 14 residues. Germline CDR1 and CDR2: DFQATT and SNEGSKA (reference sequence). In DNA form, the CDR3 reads TGCAGTGCCCAGGGCGGGAGGGGAATTTACGAGCAGTACTTC. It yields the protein CSAQGGRGIYEQYF.

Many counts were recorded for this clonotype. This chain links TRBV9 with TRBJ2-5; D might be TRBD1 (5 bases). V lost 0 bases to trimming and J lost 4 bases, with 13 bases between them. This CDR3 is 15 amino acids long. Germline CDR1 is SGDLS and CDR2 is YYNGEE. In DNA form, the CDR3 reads TGTGCCAGCAGCGTAGGGGGCAGGGATGGAGAGACCCAGTACTTC. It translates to CASSVGGRDGETQYF.

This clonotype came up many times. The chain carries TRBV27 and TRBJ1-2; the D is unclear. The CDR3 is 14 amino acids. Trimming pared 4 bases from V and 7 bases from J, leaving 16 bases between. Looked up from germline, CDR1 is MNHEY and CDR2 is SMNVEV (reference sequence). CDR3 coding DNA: TGTGCCAGCAGTTCCTCGGGAGTCTCCTCTGGCTACACCTTC. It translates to CASSSSGVSSGYTF.

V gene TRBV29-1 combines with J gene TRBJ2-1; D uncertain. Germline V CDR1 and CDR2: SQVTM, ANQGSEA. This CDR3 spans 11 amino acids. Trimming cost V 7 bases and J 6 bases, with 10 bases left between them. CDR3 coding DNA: TGCAGCGCAGACTCCGCCAATGAGCAGTTCTTC. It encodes CSADSANEQFF.

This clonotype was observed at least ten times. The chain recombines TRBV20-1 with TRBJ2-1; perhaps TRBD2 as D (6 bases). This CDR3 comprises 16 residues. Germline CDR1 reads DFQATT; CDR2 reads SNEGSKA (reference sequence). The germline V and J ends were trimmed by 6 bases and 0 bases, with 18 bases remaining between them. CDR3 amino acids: CSAKASAGYSYNEQFF. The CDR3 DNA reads TGCAGTGCAAAGGCGTCCGCGGGGTACTCCTACAATGAGCAGTTCTTC.

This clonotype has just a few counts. The CDR3 reads CAWSGLSYEQYF. In nucleotides, the CDR3 is TGTGCCTGGAGCGGATTGAGCTACGAGCAGTACTTC. The V gene is TRBV30, the J gene TRBJ2-7, with D uncertain. The CDR3 spans 12 residues. CDR1 and CDR2 from the germline V gene are GTSNPN and SVGIG (reference sequence). The germline V and J ends were trimmed by 3 bases and 3 bases, with 9 bases remaining between them.

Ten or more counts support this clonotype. The CDR3 loop reads CASSPQGQPGTEAFF. DNA of the CDR3: TGTGCCAGCAGTCCGCAGGGACAGCCCGGAACTGAAGCTTTCTTT. The J gene is TRBJ1-1, the V gene TRBV28, with 7 bases aligning to TRBD1. Trimming cost V 5 bases and J 5 bases; bases outside gene matches: 11. The CDR3 is 15 residues long. Germline assignment: CDR1 MDHEN and CDR2 SYDVKM.

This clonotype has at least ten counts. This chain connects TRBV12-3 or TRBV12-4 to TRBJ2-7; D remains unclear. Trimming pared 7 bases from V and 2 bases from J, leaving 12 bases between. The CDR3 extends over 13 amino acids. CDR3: CASMRTVTYEQYF. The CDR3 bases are TGTGCCAGCATGCGCACCGTCACCTACGAGCAGTACTTC.

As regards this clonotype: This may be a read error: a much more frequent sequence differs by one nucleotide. In DNA form, the CDR3 reads TGCAGTACTAGGTCCAGACTAGCGGGATTGGACGAGCAGTACTTC. Translated: CSTRSRLAGLDEQYF. This chain links TRBV20-1 with TRBJ2-7; 11 nucleotides agree with TRBD2. The V gene's germline CDR1 is DFQATT and CDR2 SNEGSKA (reference sequence). This CDR3 region has 15 residues.

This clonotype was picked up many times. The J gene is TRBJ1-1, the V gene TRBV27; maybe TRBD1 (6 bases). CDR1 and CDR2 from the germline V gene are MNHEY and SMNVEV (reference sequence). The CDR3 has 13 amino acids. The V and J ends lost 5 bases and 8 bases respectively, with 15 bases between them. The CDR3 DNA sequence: TGTGCCAGCAGTCCTATAGGGGGGAGCGAAGCTTTCTTT. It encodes CASSPIGGSEAFF.

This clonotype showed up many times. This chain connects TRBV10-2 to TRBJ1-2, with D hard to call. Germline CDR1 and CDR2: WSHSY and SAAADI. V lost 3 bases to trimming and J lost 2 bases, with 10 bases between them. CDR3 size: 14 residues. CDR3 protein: CASSEGSQNYGYTF. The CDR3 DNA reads TGCGCCAGCAGTGAAGGTTCTCAGAACTATGGCTACACCTTC.

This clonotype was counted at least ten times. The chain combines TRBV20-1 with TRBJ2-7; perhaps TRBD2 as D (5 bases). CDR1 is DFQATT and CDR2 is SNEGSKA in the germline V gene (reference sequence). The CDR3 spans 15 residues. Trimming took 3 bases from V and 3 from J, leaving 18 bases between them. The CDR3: CSASRAEPLVYEQYF. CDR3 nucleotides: TGCAGTGCTAGCCGAGCCGAACCACTAGTCTACGAGCAGTACTTC.

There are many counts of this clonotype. Written as DNA, the CDR3 is TGTGCCAGCAGCGTAGGGTTCACCGGGGAGCTGTTTTTT. Residues: CASSVGFTGELFF. The rearrangement joins TRBV9 to TRBJ2-2, with unresolved D. Trimming removed 0 bases from V and 4 bases from J, with 4 bases in between. CDR1 and CDR2 from the germline V gene are SGDLS and YYNGEE. CDR3 length: 13 residues.

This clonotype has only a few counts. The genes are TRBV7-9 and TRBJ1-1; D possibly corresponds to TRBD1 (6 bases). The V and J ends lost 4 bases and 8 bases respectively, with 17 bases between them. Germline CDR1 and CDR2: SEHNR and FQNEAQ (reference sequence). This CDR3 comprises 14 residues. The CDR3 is CASSSAVQGKEAFF. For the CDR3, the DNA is TGTGCCAGCAGCTCCGCCGTACAGGGCAAGGAAGCTTTCTTT.

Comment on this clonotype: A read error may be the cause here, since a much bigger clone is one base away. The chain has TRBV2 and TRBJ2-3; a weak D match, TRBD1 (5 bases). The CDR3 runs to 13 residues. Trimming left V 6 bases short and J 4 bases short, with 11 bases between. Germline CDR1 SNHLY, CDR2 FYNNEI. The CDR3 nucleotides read TGTGCCAGCAGCTCGACAGTATCAGATACGCAGTATTTT. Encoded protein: CASSSTVSDTQYF.

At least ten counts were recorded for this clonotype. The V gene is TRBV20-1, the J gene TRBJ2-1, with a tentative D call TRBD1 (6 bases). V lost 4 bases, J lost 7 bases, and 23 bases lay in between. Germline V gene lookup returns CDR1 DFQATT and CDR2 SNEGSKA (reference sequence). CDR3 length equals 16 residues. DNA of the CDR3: TGCAGTGCTATGAGTGAGAACAGGGTGAGAGTTAATGAGCAGTTCTTC. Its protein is CSAMSENRVRVNEQFF.

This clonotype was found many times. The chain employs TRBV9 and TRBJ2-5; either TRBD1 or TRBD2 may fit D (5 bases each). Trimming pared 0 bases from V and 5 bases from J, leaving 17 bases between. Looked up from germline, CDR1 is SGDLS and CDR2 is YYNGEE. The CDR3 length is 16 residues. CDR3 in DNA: TGTGCCAGCAGCGTAGACCCTGGGACGGAGAAGGAGACCCAGTACTTC. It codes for CASSVDPGTEKETQYF.

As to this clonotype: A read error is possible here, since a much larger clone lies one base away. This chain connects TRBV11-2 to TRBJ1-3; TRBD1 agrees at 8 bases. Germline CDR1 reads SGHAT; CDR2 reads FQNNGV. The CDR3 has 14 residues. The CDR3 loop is CTSSSWTGRNTIYF. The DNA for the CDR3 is TGTACCAGCAGCTCCTGGACAGGGAGGAACACCATATATTTT. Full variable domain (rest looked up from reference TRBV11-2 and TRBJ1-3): EAGVAQSPRYKIIEKRQSVAFWCNPISGHATLYWYQQILGQGPKLLIQFQNNGVVDDSQLPKDRFSAERLKGVDSTLKIQPAKLEDSAVYLCTSSSWTGRNTIYFGEGSWLTVV.

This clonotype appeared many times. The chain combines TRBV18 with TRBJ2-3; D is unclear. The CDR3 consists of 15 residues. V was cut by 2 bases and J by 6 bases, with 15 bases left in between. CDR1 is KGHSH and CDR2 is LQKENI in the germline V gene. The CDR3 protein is CASSPSVAHTDTQYF. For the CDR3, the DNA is TGTGCCAGCTCACCATCAGTAGCACACACGGATACGCAGTATTTT.